What follows are 11 T cell receptor beta chains derived from one specimen sequenced in a study of cytomegalovirus exposure and HLA in healthy donors. The PCR employed 60 Vbeta primers together with 13 Jbeta primers. The method was immunoSEQ multiplex PCR; TCRdb's version includes in-frame clones alone and lacks a portion of them. This sample has a few hundred thousand clones; over 70% occur once, and the top ten carry around 0.33%. The sample was PBMCs. The receptors here all came from a girl aged 2-15 years in good health and CMV-seronegative.

The V gene is TRBV30, the J gene TRBJ2-1, with a possible D match to TRBD2 (6 bases). CDR1 is GTSNPN and CDR2 is SVGIG in the germline V gene (reference sequence). Trimming pared 0 bases from V and 6 bases from J, leaving 9 bases between. The CDR3 runs 13 residues. As DNA, the CDR3 is TGTGCCTGGAGTGTAGGAGGGTCCAATGAGCAGTTCTTC. It specifies CAWSVGGSNEQFF. The complete variable domain, with remaining parts taken from reference TRBV30 and TRBJ2-1, reads SQTIHQWPATLVQPVGSPLSLECTVEGTSNPNLYWYRQAAGRGLQLLFYSVGIGQISSEVPQNLSASRPQDRQFILSSKKLLLSDSGFYLCAWSVGGSNEQFFGPGTRLTVL.

The chain employs TRBV5-4 and TRBJ2-1, with D perhaps TRBD2 (5 bases). CDR1 is SGHNT, CDR2 YYREEE, per germline (reference sequence). V shed 4 bases and J shed 0 bases, with 17 bases lying between them. This CDR3 is 17 amino acids long. In nucleotides, the CDR3 is TGTGCCAGCAGCCCACTTAACGGGGTGAGCTCCTACAATGAGCAGTTCTTC. It is translated as CASSPLNGVSSYNEQFF.

The chain couples TRBV10-1 to TRBJ2-7, with D perhaps matching TRBD1 (6 bases). The CDR3 consists of 14 residues. Per germline, CDR1 WNHNN and CDR2 SYGVQD (reference sequence). V lost 1 base and J 2 bases, leaving 9 bases between the germline ends. CDR3 region: CASSELDRPYEQYF. In nucleotides, the CDR3 is TGCGCCAGCAGTGAGTTGGACAGACCCTACGAGCAGTACTTC.

J is TRBJ1-1 and V is TRBV5-1; D might be TRBD1 (5 bases). V gave up 3 bases and J gave up 6 bases, with 9 bases separating them. This CDR3 contains 12 residues. Germline assignment: CDR1 SGHRS and CDR2 YFSETQ. The CDR3 spells CASSSQGAEAFF. The CDR3 DNA reads as TGCGCCAGCAGCTCCCAGGGCGCTGAAGCTTTCTTT.

The chain links TRBV10-3 to TRBJ2-2; 10 bases are shared with TRBD1. The CDR3 runs 16 residues. CDR1 and CDR2 from the germline V gene are ENHRY and SYGVKD. The ends lost 5 bases at V and 4 bases at J; junction bases unmatched: 7. This CDR3 is CAISKTGGSGTGELFF. CDR3 DNA sequence: TGTGCCATCAGTAAGACAGGGGGCTCGGGCACCGGGGAGCTGTTTTTT.

The chain links TRBV5-1 to TRBJ1-4; 8 positions match TRBD1. CDR3 length equals 16 residues. Germline trimming cut 4 bases from V and 5 bases from J; bases unmatched to any gene: 10. The germline CDR1 and CDR2 sequences are SGHRS and YFSETQ. CDR3 in amino acids: CASSPGGTGINEKLFF. In nucleotides, the CDR3 is TGCGCCAGCAGCCCCGGCGGGACAGGCATCAATGAAAAACTGTTTTTT.

In its sample, this clone was seen once. The V gene is TRBV7-3, the J gene TRBJ2-2; 9 bases map to TRBD2. The CDR3 sequence is 16 residues long. From germline, CDR1 is SGHTA and CDR2 FQGTGA. The V and J ends lost 1 base and 2 bases, in that order; junction bases with no gene match: 2. CDR3 sequence: CASSLMGLANTGELFF. CDR3 DNA sequence: TGTGCCAGCAGCTTAATGGGACTAGCAAACACCGGGGAGCTGTTTTTT.

The chain employs TRBV10-3 and TRBJ2-7; 7 bases match TRBD2. V trimming: 5 bases; J trimming: 0 bases; junction bases outside the gene matches: 4. Germline CDR1 and CDR2: ENHRY and SYGVKD. CDR3 length equals 14 residues. The CDR3 DNA reads as TGTGCCATCAGTAGCGGGGCTAGCTCCTACGAGCAGTACTTC. Translated: CAISSGASSYEQYF.

The CDR3 region has the DNA TGTGCCAGCAGCCAATTTGCGGCCAATTCCTACGAGCAGTACTTC. Translating it yields CASSQFAANSYEQYF. The chain is built from TRBV14 and TRBJ2-7; D not resolved. Trimming removed 2 bases from V and 1 base from J, with 12 bases in between. The CDR3 totals 15 residues. Germline V lookup: CDR1 SGHDN, CDR2 FVKESK. Full variable domain (missing parts from reference TRBV14 and TRBJ2-7): EAGVTQFPSHSVIEKGQTVTLRCDPISGHDNLYWYRRVMGKEIKFLLHFVKESKQDESGMPNNRFLAERTGGTYSTLKVQPAELEDSGVYFCASSQFAANSYEQYFGPGTRLTVT.

The J gene is TRBJ1-2, the V gene TRBV7-9, with 7 bases fitting TRBD1. The length of the CDR3 is 14 residues. With V trimmed by 5 bases and J by 6 bases, 9 bases remained unmatched. Per the germline V gene, CDR1 is SEHNR and CDR2 is FQNEAQ (reference sequence). DNA of the CDR3: TGTGCCAGCAGCATCTCTGACAGGGAGAATGGCTACACCTTC. Translation: CASSISDRENGYTF.

The rearrangement links TRBV5-1 to TRBJ1-1, with 7 bases that match TRBD1. The germline gives CDR1 SGHRS, CDR2 YFSETQ. Trimming cost V 3 bases and J 3 bases; bases outside gene matches: 5. This CDR3 contains 14 residues. CDR3 protein: CASSSTGMDTEAFF. CDR3 DNA: TGCGCCAGCAGCTCGACAGGGATGGACACTGAAGCTTTCTTT. Filled out from reference TRBV5-1 and TRBJ1-1, the complete variable domain reads KAGVTQTPRYLIKTRGQQVTLSCSPISGHRSVSWYQQTPGQGLQFLFEYFSETQRNKGNFPGRFSGRQFSNSRSEMNVSTLELGDSALYLCASSSTGMDTEAFFGQGTRLTVV.